This section outlines one T cell receptor (beta chain) sequence together with its context. The CDR3 contains 21 residues. CDR1 is SNHLY, CDR2 FYNNEI, per germline. Trimming cost V 10 bases and J 4 bases; bases outside gene matches: 27. This entry comes from a study of blood T cell repertoires in COVID-19. Across the study: Acute-phase and convalescent COVID-19 samples originated in the United States, Italy and Spain. The analysed material was cDNA or gDNA that came from T cells, B-cell-depleted T cells, or PBMCs.

As handled by the study authors: Amplification of reference gene primers was used by the study to estimate nucleated cell counts. Method: immunoSEQ multiplex PCR; TCRdb's copy keeps in-frame clones and lacks some. That table furnishes V, J and clone size, whereas the DNA furnished D and trimming. The top ten hold approximately 15% of the sample, which has about 220,000 clones, 80% to 90% seen once. Participants, 18 to 89 years old, spanned fewer than 25 US areas. This chain joins TRBV2 and TRBJ2-1; TRBD2 aligns across 11 bases. What was sequenced was PBMCs or T cells enriched from blood (not recorded which). This sequence was found in a woman in her forties or fifties with acute COVID-19. The CDR3 reads CAIPLELAGGPGPSPYNEQFF. CDR3 in DNA: TGTGCCATTCCCCTCGAATTAGCGGGAGGGCCGGGGCCCTCTCCTTACAATGAGCAGTTCTTC.